This T cell receptor beta chain was captured in a study of T-cell memory formation after mild COVID-19. Overall study findings and caveats: Pre-infection memory carried some responding clones, suggesting that cross-reactive memory joined. Second-wave clones peaking on day 37 lacked confirmed SARS-CoV-2 specificity. Largely, contracting CD4+ clones fell within CM and EM, and contracting CD8+ clones within EMRA. Later expanders leaned toward CD4+, whereas clones contracting from day 15 to 85 were balanced CD4/CD8.

There are a few counts of this clonotype. Its antigen remains unidentified. Trimming removed 3 bases from V and 1 base from J; junction bases left unmatched: 9. Germline V gene data show CDR1 as MNHEY and CDR2 as SVGAGI. This CDR3 contains 17 residues. A single record per CDR3 protein comes from TCRdb applying MiXCR to the 5' RACE reads. The table includes 550,000 to 600,000 distinct CDR3 sequences, about a fifth detected once. The clonotype originates from an adult woman who had mild COVID-19 (a few samples of this study predate the infection). Cell type and time point are not known. Input material: PBMCs or a T cell subset sorted from them (not recorded which). This chain connects TRBV6-5 to TRBJ2-1; TRBD2 matches 7 bases. Here the CDR3 DNA reads TGTGCCAGCAGTTATTCGGGATCGGGAGGTTCCTACAATGAGCAGTTCTTC. Translation: CASSYSGSGGSYNEQFF.